This T cell receptor (beta chain) was sequenced in a study of STAT5B mutations in CD4+ large granular lymphocyte leukemia. Trimming left V 9 bases short and J 2 bases short, with 20 bases between. Germline CDR1 reads LNHDA; CDR2 reads SQIVND (reference sequence). This CDR3 is built from 15 residues. The data were produced by immunoSEQ multiplex PCR, yet TCRdb's version contains in-frame clones alone and is incomplete. The sample has fewer than 25,000 clones, approximately 84% seen once. Sequenced input: CD4+ T cells from blood buffy coats. The genes are TRBV19 and TRBJ2-7; D possibly uses TRBD1 or TRBD2 (5 bases each). This TCR was recovered from a human donor in good health. The CDR3, as DNA: TGTGCCAGCCCCCCCCCGGGACGGACTGCCTACGAGCAGTACTTC. Protein sequence: CASPPPGRTAYEQYF.